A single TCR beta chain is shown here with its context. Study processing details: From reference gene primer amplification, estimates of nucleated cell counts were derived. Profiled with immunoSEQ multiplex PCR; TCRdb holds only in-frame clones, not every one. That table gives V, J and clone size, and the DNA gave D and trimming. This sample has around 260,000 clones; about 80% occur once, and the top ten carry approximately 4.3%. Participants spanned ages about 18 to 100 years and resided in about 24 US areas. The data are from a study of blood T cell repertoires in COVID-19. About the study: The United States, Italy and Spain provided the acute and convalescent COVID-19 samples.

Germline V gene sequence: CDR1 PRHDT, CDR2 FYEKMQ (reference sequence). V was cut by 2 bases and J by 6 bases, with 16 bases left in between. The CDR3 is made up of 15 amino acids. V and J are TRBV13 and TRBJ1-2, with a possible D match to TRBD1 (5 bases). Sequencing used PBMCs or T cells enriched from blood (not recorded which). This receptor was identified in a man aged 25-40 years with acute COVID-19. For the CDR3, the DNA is TGTGCCAGCAGCTTAACGCGGGGGGATGTGCATGGCTACACCTTC. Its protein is CASSLTRGDVHGYTF.